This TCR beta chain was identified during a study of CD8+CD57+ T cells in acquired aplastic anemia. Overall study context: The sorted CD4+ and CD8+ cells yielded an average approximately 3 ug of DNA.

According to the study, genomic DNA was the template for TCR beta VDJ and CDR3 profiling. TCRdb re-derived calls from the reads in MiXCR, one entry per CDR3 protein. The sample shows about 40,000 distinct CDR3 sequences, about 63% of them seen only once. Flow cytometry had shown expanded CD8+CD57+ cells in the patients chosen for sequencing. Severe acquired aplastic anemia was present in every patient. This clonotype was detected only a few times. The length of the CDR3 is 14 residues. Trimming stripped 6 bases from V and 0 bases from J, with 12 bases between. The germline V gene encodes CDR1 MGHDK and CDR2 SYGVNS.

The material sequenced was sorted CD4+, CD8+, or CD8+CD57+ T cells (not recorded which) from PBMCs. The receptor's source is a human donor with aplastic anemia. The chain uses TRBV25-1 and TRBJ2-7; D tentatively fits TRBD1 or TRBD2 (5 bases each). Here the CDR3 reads CASSEGTNSYEQYF. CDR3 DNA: TGTGCCAGCAGCGAAGGGACGAACTCCTACGAGCAGTACTTC.